The 3 T cell receptor beta chains reported below all come from one sample, sequenced in a study of blood T cells in healthy people across ages. A second PCR of 7 to 11 cycles used a sample-barcoded 5' primer and a J-beta primer mix. TCRdb used MiXCR to reprocess the 5' RACE reads, holding one entry per CDR3 protein. The sample has some 890,000 distinct CDR3 sequences, almost 30% seen once. These sequences were also reported in another study, on T cells of mothers and their children.

Material: blood. These TCRs come from a middle-aged woman in good health.

This clonotype was seen more than once but under ten times. The CDR3 nucleotides read TGCAGTGCTATCCCCCGGGACAGGGGGCGAGGTATACAGCCCCAGCATTTT. Translating gives CSAIPRDRGRGIQPQHF. The genes are TRBV20-1 and TRBJ1-5; 12 bases map to TRBD1. Germline V gives CDR1 DFQATT, CDR2 SNEGSKA (reference sequence). This CDR3 is 17 amino acids long. J was trimmed by 7 bases and V by 4 bases; bases with no gene match: 14.

The J gene is TRBJ1-5, the V gene TRBV7-8, with D perhaps matching TRBD1 (5 bases). Germline V gene lookup returns CDR1 SGHVS and CDR2 FQNEAQ. The V end was cut by 1 base, the J end by 6 bases, with 16 bases between. The CDR3 consists of 16 residues. CDR3 coding DNA: TGTGCCAGCAGCTTAGGTTCCAGGGCCGGGGGTCAGCCCCAGCATTTT. Its protein product is CASSLGSRAGGQPQHF.

The chain uses TRBV13 and TRBJ1-1; 9 positions match TRBD1. The CDR3 consists of 14 residues. Trimming removed 5 bases from V and 10 bases from J; junction bases left unmatched: 11. CDR1 is PRHDT and CDR2 is FYEKMQ in the germline V gene (reference sequence). DNA of the CDR3: TGTGCCAGCAGCCGCGGACAGGGGATTCCTGGAGCTTTCTTT. Translated: CASSRGQGIPGAFF. The entire variable domain, with the rest obtained from reference TRBV13 and TRBJ1-1, is as follows: AAGVIQSPRHLIKEKRETATLKCYPIPRHDTVYWYQQGPGQDPQFLISFYEKMQSDKGSIPDRFSAQQFSDYHSELNMSSLELGDSALYFCASSRGQGIPGAFFGQGTRLTVV.